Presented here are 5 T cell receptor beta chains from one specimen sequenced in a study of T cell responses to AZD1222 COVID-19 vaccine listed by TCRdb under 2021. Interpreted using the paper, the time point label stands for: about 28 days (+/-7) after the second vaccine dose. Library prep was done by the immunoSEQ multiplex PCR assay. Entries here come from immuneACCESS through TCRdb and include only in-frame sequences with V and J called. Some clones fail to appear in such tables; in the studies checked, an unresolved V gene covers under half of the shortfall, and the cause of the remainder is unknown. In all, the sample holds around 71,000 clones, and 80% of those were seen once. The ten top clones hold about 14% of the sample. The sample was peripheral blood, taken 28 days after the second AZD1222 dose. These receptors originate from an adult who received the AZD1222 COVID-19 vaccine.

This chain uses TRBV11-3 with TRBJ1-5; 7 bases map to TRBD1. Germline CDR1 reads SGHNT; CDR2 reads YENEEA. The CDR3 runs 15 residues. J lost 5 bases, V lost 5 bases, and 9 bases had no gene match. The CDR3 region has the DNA TGTGCCAGCAGCCGGGACAGCCCTTTATATCAGCCCCAGCATTTT. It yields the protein CASSRDSPLYQPQHF.

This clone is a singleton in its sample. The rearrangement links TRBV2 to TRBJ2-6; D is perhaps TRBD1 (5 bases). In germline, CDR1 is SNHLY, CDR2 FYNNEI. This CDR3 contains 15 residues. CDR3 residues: CAGSLQGNGANVLTF. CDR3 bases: TGTGCAGGGTCCCTCCAGGGTAATGGGGCCAACGTCCTGACTTTC.

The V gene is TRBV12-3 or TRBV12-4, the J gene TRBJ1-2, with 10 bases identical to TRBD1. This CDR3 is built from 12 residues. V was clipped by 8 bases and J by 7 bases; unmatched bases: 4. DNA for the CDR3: TGTGCCAGCGGGACAGGGGTGAGTGGCTACACCTTC. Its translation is CASGTGVSGYTF.

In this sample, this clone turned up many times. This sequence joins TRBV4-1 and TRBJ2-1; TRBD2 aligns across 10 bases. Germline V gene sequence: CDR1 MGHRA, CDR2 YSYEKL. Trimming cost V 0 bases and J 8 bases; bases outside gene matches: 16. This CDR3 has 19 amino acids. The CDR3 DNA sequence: TGCGCCAGCAGCCAAGATCAGGGCTGGAGCGGGGGGGCGGTCGATGAGCAGTTCTTC. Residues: CASSQDQGWSGGAVDEQFF.

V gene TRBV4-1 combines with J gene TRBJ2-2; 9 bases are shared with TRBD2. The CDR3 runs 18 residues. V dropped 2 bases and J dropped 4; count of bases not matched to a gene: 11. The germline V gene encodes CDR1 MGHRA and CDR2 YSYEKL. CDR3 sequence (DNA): TGCGCCAGCAGCCAACTCCCGGGGGGACTAGCCGGCACCGGGGAGCTGTTTTTT. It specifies CASSQLPGGLAGTGELFF.